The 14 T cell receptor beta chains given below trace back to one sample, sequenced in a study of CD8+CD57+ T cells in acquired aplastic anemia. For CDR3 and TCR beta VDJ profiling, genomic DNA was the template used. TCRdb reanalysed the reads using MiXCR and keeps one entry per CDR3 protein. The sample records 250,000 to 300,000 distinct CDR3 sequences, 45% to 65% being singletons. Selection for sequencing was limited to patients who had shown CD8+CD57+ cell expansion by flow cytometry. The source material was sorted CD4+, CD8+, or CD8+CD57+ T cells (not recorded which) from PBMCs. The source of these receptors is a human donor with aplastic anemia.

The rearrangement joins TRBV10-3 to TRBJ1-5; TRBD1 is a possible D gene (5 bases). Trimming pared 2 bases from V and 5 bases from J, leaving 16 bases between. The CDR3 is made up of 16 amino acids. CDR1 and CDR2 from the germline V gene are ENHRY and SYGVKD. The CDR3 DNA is TGTGCCATCAGTGAGACTAGAGGGCAGGGCCATCAGCCCCAGCATTTT. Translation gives CAISETRGQGHQPQHF.

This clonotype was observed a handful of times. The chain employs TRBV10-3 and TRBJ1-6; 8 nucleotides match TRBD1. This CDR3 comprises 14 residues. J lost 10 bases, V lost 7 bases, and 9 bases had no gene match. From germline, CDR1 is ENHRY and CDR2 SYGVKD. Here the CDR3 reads CAINDRGGGSPLHF. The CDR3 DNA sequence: TGTGCCATCAATGACAGGGGAGGGGGATCACCCCTCCACTTT.

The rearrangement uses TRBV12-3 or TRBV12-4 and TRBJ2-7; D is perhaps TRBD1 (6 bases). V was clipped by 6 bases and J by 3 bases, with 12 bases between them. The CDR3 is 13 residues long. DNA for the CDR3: TGTGCCAGCAGCAAACAACAGGGCTACGAGCAGTACTTC. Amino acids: CASSKQQGYEQYF.

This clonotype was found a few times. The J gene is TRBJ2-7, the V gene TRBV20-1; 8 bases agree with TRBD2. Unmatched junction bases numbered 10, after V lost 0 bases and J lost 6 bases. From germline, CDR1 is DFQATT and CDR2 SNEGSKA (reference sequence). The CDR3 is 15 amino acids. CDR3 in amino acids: CSARDVREGVAEQYF. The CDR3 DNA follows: TGCAGTGCTAGAGATGTTCGGGAGGGGGTCGCCGAGCAGTACTTC.

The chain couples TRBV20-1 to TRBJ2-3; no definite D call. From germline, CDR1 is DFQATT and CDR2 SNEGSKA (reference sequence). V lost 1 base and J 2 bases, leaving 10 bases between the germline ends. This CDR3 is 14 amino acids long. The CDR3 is CSARVPFNTDTQYF. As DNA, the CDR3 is TGCAGTGCTAGAGTACCATTCAACACAGATACGCAGTATTTT.

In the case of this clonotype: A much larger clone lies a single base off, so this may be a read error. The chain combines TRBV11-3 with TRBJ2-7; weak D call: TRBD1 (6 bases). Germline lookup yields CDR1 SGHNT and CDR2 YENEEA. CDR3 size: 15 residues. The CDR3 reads CACSPDGTPPYEQYF. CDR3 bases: TGTGCCTGCAGCCCTGACGGGACACCACCCTACGAGCAGTACTTC.

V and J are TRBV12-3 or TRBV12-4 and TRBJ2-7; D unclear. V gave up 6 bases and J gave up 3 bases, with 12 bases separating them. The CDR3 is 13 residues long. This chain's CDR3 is CASSPETHYEQYF. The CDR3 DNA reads TGTGCCAGCAGCCCTGAGACGCACTACGAGCAGTACTTC.

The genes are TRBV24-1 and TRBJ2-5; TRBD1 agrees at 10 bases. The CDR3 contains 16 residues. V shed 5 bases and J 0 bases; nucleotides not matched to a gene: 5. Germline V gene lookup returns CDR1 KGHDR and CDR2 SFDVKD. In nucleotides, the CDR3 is TGTGCCACCAGTGCCGACAGGGGGCTTTACCAAGAGACCCAGTACTTC. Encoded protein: CATSADRGLYQETQYF.

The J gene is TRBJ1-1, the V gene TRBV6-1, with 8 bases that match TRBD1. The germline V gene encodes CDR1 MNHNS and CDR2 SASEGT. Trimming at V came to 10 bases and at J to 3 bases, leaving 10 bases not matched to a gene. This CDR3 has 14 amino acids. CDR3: CAIRPQGADTEAFF. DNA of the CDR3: TGTGCCATCAGGCCTCAGGGGGCGGACACTGAAGCTTTCTTT.

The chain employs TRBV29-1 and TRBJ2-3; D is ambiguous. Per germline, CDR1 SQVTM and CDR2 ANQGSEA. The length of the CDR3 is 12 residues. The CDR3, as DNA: TGCGCGGCGTTACCTAGCACAGATACGCAGTATTTT. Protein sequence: CAALPSTDTQYF.

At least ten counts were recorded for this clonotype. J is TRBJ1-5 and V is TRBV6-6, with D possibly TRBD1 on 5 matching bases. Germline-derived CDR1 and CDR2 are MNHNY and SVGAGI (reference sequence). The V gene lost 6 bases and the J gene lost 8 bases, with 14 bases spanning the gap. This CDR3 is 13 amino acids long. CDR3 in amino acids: CASSSRGWEPQHF. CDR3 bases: TGTGCCAGCAGCTCGAGGGGTTGGGAGCCCCAGCATTTT.

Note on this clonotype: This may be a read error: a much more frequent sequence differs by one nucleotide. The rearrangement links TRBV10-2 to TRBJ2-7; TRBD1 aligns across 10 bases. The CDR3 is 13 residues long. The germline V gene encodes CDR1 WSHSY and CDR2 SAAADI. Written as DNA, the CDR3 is TGCGCCGGCAGTTGGGACAGGGGTTGCGAGCAGTACTTC. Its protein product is CAGSWDRGCEQYF.

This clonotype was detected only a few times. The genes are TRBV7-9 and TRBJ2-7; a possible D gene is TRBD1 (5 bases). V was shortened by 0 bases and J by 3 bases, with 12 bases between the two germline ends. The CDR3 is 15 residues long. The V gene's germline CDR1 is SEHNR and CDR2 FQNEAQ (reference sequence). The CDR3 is CASSLAGHRRYEQYF. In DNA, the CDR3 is TGTGCCAGCAGCTTAGCTGGACACCGCCGCTACGAGCAGTACTTC.

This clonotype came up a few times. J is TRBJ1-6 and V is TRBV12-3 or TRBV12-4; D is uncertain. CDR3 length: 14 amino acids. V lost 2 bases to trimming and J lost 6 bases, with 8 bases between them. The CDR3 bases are TGTGCCAGCAGTTTAACAGACCTTAATTCACCCCTCCACTTT. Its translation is CASSLTDLNSPLHF.